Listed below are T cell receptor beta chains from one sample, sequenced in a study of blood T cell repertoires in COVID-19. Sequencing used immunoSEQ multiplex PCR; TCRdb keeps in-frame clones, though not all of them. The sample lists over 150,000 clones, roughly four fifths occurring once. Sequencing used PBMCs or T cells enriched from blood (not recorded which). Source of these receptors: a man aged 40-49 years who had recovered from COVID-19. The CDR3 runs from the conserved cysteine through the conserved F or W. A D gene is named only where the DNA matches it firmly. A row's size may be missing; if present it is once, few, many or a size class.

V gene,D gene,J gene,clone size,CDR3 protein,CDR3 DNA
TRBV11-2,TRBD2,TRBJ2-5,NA,CASSLLRGGPEDETQYF,TGTGCCAGCAGCTTACTTAGGGGAGGGCCAGAGGACGAGACCCAGTACTTC
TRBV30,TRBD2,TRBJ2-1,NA,CAWRREVTYNEQFF,TGTGCCTGGAGGCGGGAGGTCACCTACAATGAGCAGTTCTTC
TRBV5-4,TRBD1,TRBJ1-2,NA,CASSTPRDSNYGYTF,TGTGCCAGCAGCACACCCCGGGACAGCAACTATGGCTACACCTTC
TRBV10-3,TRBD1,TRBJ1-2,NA,CAISGTGRNYGYTF,TGTGCCATCAGTGGGACAGGGAGGAACTATGGCTACACCTTC
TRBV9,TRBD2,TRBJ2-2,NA,CASSASRGAGGSTGELFF,TGTGCCAGCAGCGCTTCCCGGGGGGCGGGAGGCAGCACCGGGGAGCTGTTTTTT
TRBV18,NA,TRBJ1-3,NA,CASSPGTTGNTIYF,TGTGCCAGCTCACCAGGGACTACTGGAAACACCATATATTTT
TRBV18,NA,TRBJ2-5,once,CASSPPETRETQYF,TGTGCCAGCTCACCACCAGAGACTAGGGAGACCCAGTACTTC
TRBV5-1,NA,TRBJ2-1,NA,CASSSDSRSYNEQFF,TGCGCCAGCAGCTCGGACTCTCGCTCCTACAATGAGCAGTTCTTC
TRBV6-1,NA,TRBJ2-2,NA,CASRPDREAGELFF,TGTGCCAGCAGGCCTGACAGGGAGGCCGGGGAGCTGTTTTTT
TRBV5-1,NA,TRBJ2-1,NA,CASSSGTSPTYNEQFF,TGCGCCAGCAGCTCCGGGACTTCCCCTACCTACAATGAGCAGTTCTTC
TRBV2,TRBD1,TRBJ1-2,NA,CASSAQGQGSHGYTF,TGTGCCAGCAGTGCCCAGGGACAGGGAAGTCATGGCTACACCTTC
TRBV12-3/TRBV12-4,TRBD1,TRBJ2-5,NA,CASRDRAETQYF,TGTGCCAGCAGGGACAGGGCAGAGACCCAGTACTTC
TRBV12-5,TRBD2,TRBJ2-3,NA,CASALGVAGGRTDTQYF,TGTGCTAGTGCCCTGGGGGTAGCGGGAGGGCGGACAGATACGCAGTATTTT
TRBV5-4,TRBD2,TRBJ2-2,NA,CASSLGRAGPTGELFF,TGTGCCAGCAGCTTGGGAAGAGCGGGGCCCACCGGGGAGCTGTTTTTT
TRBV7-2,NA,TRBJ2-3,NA,CASSPPGFRTDTQYF,TGTGCCAGCAGCCCCCCGGGGTTCCGCACAGATACGCAGTATTTT
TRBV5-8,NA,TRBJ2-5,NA,CASSSGLETQYF,TGTGCCAGCAGCTCCGGTCTGGAGACCCAGTACTTC
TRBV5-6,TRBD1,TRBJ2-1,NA,CASSVQQGMRGNEQFF,TGTGCCAGCAGCGTACAACAGGGGATGAGGGGCAATGAGCAGTTCTTC
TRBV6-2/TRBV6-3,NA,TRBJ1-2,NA,CASSRARDTMGTF,TGTGCCAGCAGTAGAGCACGGGACACCATGGGCACCTTC
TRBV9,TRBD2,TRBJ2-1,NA,CASSASGTSGGYNEQFF,TGTGCCAGCAGCGCCTCCGGGACTAGCGGGGGTTACAATGAGCAGTTCTTC
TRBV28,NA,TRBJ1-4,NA,CASSLKLGATNEKLFF,TGTGCCAGCAGTTTAAAGCTAGGGGCGACTAATGAAAAACTGTTTTTT
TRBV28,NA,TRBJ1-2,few,CASSSPRTGRVDGYTF,TGTGCCAGCAGTTCTCCGCGGACGGGGAGGGTGGATGGCTACACCTTC
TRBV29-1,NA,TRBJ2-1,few,CSVEGNRDNEQFF,TGCAGCGTTGAAGGGAACAGGGACAATGAGCAGTTCTTC
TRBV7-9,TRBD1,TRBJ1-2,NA,CASSPPGTDYGYTF,TGTGCCAGCAGCCCCCCCGGGACAGACTATGGCTACACCTTC
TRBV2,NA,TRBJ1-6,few,CASVELTPPLHF,TGTGCCAGCGTTGAGCTGACTCCCCCCCTCCACTTT
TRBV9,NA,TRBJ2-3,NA,CASSVGTHNTDTQYF,TGTGCCAGCAGCGTCGGGACACACAACACAGATACGCAGTATTTT
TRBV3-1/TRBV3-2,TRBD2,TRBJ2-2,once,CASSQFRTSGINTGELFF,TGTGCCAGCAGCCAATTCCGGACTAGCGGGATTAACACCGGGGAGCTGTTTTTT
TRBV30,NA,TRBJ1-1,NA,CAWSVQGRTEAFF,TGTGCCTGGAGTGTACAAGGGAGGACTGAAGCTTTCTTT
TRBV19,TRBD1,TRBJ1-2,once,CASSTDRLYGYTF,TGTGCCAGTAGTACGGACAGGCTCTATGGCTACACCTTC
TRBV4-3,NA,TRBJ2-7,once,CASSQGGAGSYEQYF,TGCGCCAGCAGCCAAGGTGGCGCGGGATCGTACGAGCAGTACTTC
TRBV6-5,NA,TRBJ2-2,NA,CASSYSLAGELFF,TGTGCCAGCAGTTACTCGTTAGCCGGGGAGCTGTTTTTT
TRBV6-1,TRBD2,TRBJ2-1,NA,CASRLPGLEQFF,TGTGCCAGCAGACTGCCGGGACTAGAACAGTTCTTC
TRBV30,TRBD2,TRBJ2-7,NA,CACLGLAGVRSYEQYF,TGTGCCTGTTTAGGACTAGCGGGAGTTAGGTCCTACGAGCAGTACTTC
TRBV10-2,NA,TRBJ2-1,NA,CATRDSADYNNEQFF,TGCGCCACCCGCGACTCCGCTGACTATAACAATGAGCAGTTCTTC
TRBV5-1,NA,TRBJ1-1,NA,CASSSPPAGVNTEAFF,TGCGCCAGCAGCTCCCCCCCGGCGGGTGTGAACACTGAAGCTTTCTTT
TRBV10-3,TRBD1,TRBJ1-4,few,CAIRDRDGGEKLFF,TGTGCCATCAGAGACAGGGACGGGGGTGAAAAACTGTTTTTT
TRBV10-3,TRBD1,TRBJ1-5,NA,CAISETPAGAGGPNQPQHF,TGTGCCATCAGTGAGACGCCCGCGGGGGCAGGGGGCCCTAATCAGCCCCAGCATTTT
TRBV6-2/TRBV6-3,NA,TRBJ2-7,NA,CASSYFQGRNYEQYF,TGTGCCAGCAGTTACTTCCAGGGGAGAAACTACGAGCAGTACTTC
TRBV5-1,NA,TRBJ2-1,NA,CASSSTGLPDYNEQFF,TGCGCCAGCAGCTCAACAGGGCTACCTGATTACAATGAGCAGTTCTTC
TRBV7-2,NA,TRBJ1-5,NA,CASSTWTDNQPQHF,TGTGCCAGCAGCACCTGGACAGACAATCAGCCCCAGCATTTT
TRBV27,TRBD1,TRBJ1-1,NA,CASSLSPDRDGTEAFF,TGTGCCAGCAGTTTATCCCCCGACAGGGATGGCACTGAAGCTTTCTTT
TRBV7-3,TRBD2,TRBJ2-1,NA,CASSLELASYNEQFF,TGTGCCAGCAGCTTAGAACTAGCGTCCTACAATGAGCAGTTCTTC
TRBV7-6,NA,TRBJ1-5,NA,CASSRFEGNQPQHF,TGTGCCAGCAGCCGATTCGAGGGCAATCAGCCCCAGCATTTT
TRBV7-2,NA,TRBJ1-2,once,CASSPLGGGLGYTF,TGTGCCAGCAGCCCTTTAGGGGGGGGTCTTGGCTACACCTTC
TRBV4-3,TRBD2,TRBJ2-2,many,CASSPLAGGTGELFF,TGCGCCAGCAGCCCCCTAGCGGGAGGCACCGGGGAGCTGTTTTTT
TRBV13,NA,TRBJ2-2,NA,CASSRFEGDTGELFF,TGTGCCAGCAGCCGTTTTGAGGGGGACACCGGGGAGCTGTTTTTT
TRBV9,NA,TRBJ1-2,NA,CASSVNRDANYGYTF,TGTGCCAGCAGCGTAAACAGGGATGCTAACTATGGCTACACCTTC
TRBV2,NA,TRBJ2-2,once,CASSEGGNTGELFF,TGTGCCAGCTCAGAGGGAGGGAACACCGGGGAGCTGTTTTTT
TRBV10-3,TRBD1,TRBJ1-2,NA,CAISPYGQGDYGYTF,TGTGCCATCAGTCCCTATGGACAGGGGGATTATGGCTACACCTTC